This passage covers 8 T cell receptor beta chains from one sample sequenced in a study of CD4 T cells in relation to SARS-CoV-2 and coronaviruses (dated by TCRdb to the early 2020s). The method was the immunoSEQ multiplex PCR assay. The source is immuneACCESS, and TCRdb retained only in-frame sequences with V and J called. Part of the clones is not carried over; for the studies checked, unresolved V genes explain less than half of this, and the remainder is unexplained. This sample is represented by 65,000 or so clones; less than 95% of them were singletons. Together, the top ten hold 0.14% of the sample. CD4+ T cells from unexposed donors were collected before the COVID-19 pandemic (2011-2018). Sample: naive CD4+ T cells from PBMCs. What the cell subset or site label conveys for this sample: naive CD4+ T cells isolated by negative enrichment. The source of these receptors is a human donor in good health.

This clone was found once. The chain joins TRBV4-1 to TRBJ1-6; D is unresolved. Trimming took 4 bases from V and 3 from J, leaving 16 bases between them. This CDR3 has 17 amino acids. Germline CDR1 reads MGHRA; CDR2 reads YSYEKL. The CDR3 coding sequence is TGCGCCAGCAGCCTTGGACCCTCTGCGATCTATAATTCACCCCTCCACTTT. As protein: CASSLGPSAIYNSPLHF.

The chain uses TRBV6-1 and TRBJ2-1; D perhaps matches TRBD1 (6 bases). Germline CDR1 and CDR2: MNHNS and SASEGT. V lost 3 bases to trimming and J lost 2 bases, with 11 bases between them. The CDR3 is made up of 15 amino acids. CDR3 in DNA: TGTGCCAGCAGTGAGGACAGAAGTGCCTACAATGAGCAGTTCTTC. Its translation: CASSEDRSAYNEQFF.

The V call is TRBV2, the J call TRBJ2-7; 9 bases are a match to TRBD2. The V and J ends lost 6 bases and 0 bases, in that order; junction bases with no gene match: 0. CDR1 and CDR2 from the germline V gene are SNHLY and FYNNEI. The CDR3 contains 13 residues. The CDR3: CASRTSGSYEQYF. The CDR3 nucleotides read TGTGCCAGCAGGACTAGCGGCTCCTACGAGCAGTACTTC. Using reference TRBV2 and TRBJ2-7 for the parts outside the CDR3, the full variable domain is EPEVTQTPSHQVTQMGQEVILRCVPISNHLYFYWYRQILGQKVEFLVSFYNNEISEKSEIFDDQFSVERPDGSNFTLKIRSTKLEDSAMYFCASRTSGSYEQYFGPGTRLTVT.

This clone was seen only once. The V call is TRBV5-4, the J call TRBJ2-7; 9 bases agree with TRBD1. V gave up 4 bases and J gave up 0 bases; unmatched junction bases: 5. The CDR3 sequence is 15 residues long. Germline-derived CDR1 and CDR2 are SGHNT and YYREEE (reference sequence). The CDR3 region has the DNA TGTGCCAGCAGCCAGCCGACAGGGGGCTCCTACGAGCAGTACTTC. Translated, it gives CASSQPTGGSYEQYF.

J is TRBJ2-7 and V is TRBV9, with 7 bases fitting TRBD1. CDR1 and CDR2 from the germline V gene are SGDLS and YYNGEE. This CDR3 is 16 amino acids long. Trimming took 4 bases from V and 3 from J; bases not matched to a gene: 13. CDR3 amino acids: CASSPRGKGASYEQYF. The DNA for the CDR3 is TGTGCCAGCAGCCCGAGGGGGAAGGGGGCAAGCTACGAGCAGTACTTC.

The rearrangement joins TRBV28 to TRBJ1-1, with 7 bases aligning to TRBD1. The CDR3 runs 14 residues. Looked up from germline, CDR1 is MDHEN and CDR2 is SYDVKM. V was clipped by 4 bases and J by 6 bases; unmatched bases: 8. The CDR3 loop reads CASSSPGQFPEAFF. DNA of the CDR3: TGTGCCAGCAGTTCCCCGGGACAGTTCCCTGAAGCTTTCTTT.

In this sample, this clone turned up once. The gene calls are TRBV27 and TRBJ2-2; TRBD2 agrees at 8 bases. With 7 bases clipped from V and 0 bases from J, the junction kept 10 bases outside the gene matches. CDR3 size: 17 residues. Germline CDR1 is MNHEY and CDR2 is SMNVEV (reference sequence). The CDR3 reads CASTLSGTPSNTGELFF. The CDR3 region has the DNA TGTGCCAGCACTCTTAGCGGGACCCCCTCGAACACCGGGGAGCTGTTTTTT.

This chain joins TRBV6-1 and TRBJ1-1, with a possible D match to TRBD1 (6 bases). The V end was cut by 1 base, the J end by 6 bases, with 15 bases between. The CDR3 sequence is 15 residues long. CDR1 MNHNS and CDR2 SASEGT come from the germline V gene. DNA of the CDR3: TGTGCCAGCAGTGAAGATGGGCAGGGGCTCGCTGAAGCTTTCTTT. It translates to CASSEDGQGLAEAFF.